This T cell receptor (beta chain) appears in the sequencing data of a study of vaccination and CD4 T cells after COVID-19. Across the study: Post-vaccination samples were procured at a median of approximately 72 days following dose two (range 14 to 241).

This clonotype has more than one count but fewer than ten. The antigen is undetermined. The Oncomine TCR Beta short-read assay sequenced DNA from cultured CD4+ T cells. TCRdb recomputed calls from the PCR reads with MiXCR, one row per CDR3 protein. Of about 25,000 distinct CDR3 sequences listed, 49% are singletons. The treatment was: roughly 11-day PBMC culture with coronavirus spike peptide pools or control peptides (ViraFEST assay). Trimming took 2 bases from V and 4 from J, leaving 13 bases between them. The V gene's germline CDR1 is SEHNR and CDR2 FQNEAQ (reference sequence). The CDR3 sequence is 15 residues long.

The rearrangement uses TRBV7-9 and TRBJ2-3; D is unresolved. The specimen sequenced was CD4+ T cells from blood, cultured in vitro. This TCR derives from a human donor who had recovered from COVID-19. As DNA, the CDR3 is TGTGCCAGCAGCTTAAGTAGAGCAGGAGCAGATACGCAGTATTTT. Protein product: CASSLSRAGADTQYF.